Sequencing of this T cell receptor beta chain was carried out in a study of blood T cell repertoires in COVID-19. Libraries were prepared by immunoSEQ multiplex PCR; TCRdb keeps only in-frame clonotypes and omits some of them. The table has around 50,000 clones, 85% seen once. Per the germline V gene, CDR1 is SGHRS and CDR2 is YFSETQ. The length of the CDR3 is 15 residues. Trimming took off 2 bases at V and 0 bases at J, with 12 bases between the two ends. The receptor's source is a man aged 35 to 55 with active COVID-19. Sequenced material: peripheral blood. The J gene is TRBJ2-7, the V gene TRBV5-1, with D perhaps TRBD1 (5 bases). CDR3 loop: CASSLSTGYSYEQYF. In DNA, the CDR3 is TGCGCCAGCAGCTTATCAACAGGCTACTCCTACGAGCAGTACTTC.